This T cell receptor (beta chain) came from a study of cytomegalovirus exposure and HLA in healthy donors. Researchers ran the PCR with 60 Vbeta and 13 Jbeta primers. Profiling relied on immunoSEQ multiplex PCR, and the TCRdb table lists in-frame clones only, not all of them. The top ten clones hold around 3.5% of a sample with roughly 100,000 clones, 60% to 70% of them seen once. As regards this clone: Its cognate antigen is unknown.

Study results and caveats: Most subjects had HLA-A and HLA-B alleles reportedly predicted accurately by TCR beta sequences.

This CDR3 comprises 15 residues. CDR1 and CDR2 (germline): SGHAT, FQNNGV. The V segment lost 4 bases and the J segment 6 bases; nucleotides outside the gene matches: 3. Sequencing was done on a sample of PBMCs. The receptor was derived from a woman in her 50s in good health and CMV-seronegative. V gene TRBV11-2 combines with J gene TRBJ2-2; 12 bases are shared with TRBD2. CDR3 DNA: TGTGCCAGCAGCTGGGCTAGCGGGAGGGCCGGGGAGCTGTTTTTT. Translated: CASSWASGRAGELFF. Filled out from reference TRBV11-2 and TRBJ2-2, the complete variable domain reads EAGVAQSPRYKIIEKRQSVAFWCNPISGHATLYWYQQILGQGPKLLIQFQNNGVVDDSQLPKDRFSAERLKGVDSTLKIQPAKLEDSAVYLCASSWASGRAGELFFGEGSRLTVL.